This T cell receptor beta chain was identified during a study of blood T cell repertoires in COVID-19. Using immunoSEQ multiplex PCR, the repertoire was profiled, and TCRdb retains in-frame clones only, with some absent. This table holds 200,000 to 250,000 clones, roughly 90% found once. Trimming took 1 base from V and 2 from J, leaving 11 bases between them. CDR3 length equals 15 residues. Germline V gene lookup returns CDR1 MGHDK and CDR2 SYGVNS. This receptor was identified in a woman aged 25 to 45 who had been exposed to COVID-19. Sequencing was done on a sample of PBMCs or T cells enriched from blood (not recorded which). V gene TRBV25-1 combines with J gene TRBJ2-5; D is unresolved. The CDR3, as DNA: TGTGCCAGCAGTGAATCGCTTACAGCTCAAGAGACCCAGTACTTC. Its protein product is CASSESLTAQETQYF.